This T cell receptor beta chain stems from a study of blood T cell repertoires in COVID-19. Study in general: The United States, Italy and Spain provided the acute and convalescent COVID-19 samples. The cDNA or gDNA used as material had been derived from T cells, B-cell-depleted T cells, or PBMCs.

As originally analysed: Reference gene primer amplification gave estimated nucleated cell counts. Using immunoSEQ multiplex PCR, the repertoire was profiled, and TCRdb retains in-frame clones only, with some absent. The V and J calls and clone size are taken from that table; D and trimming were inferred from the DNA. The sample contains about 91,000 clones, roughly 91% of which appear only once. Trimming pared 0 bases from V and 2 bases from J, leaving 9 bases between. This CDR3 region has 15 residues. From germline, CDR1 is SGHRS and CDR2 YFSETQ. The specimen sequenced was peripheral blood. The sequence derives from a woman aged 80 or over with active COVID-19. The chain is built from TRBV5-1 and TRBJ1-3; D might be TRBD1 (5 bases). Here the CDR3 DNA reads TGCGCCAGCAGCTTGGGCGGGACCCCTGGAAACACCATATATTTT. Translation: CASSLGGTPGNTIYF.